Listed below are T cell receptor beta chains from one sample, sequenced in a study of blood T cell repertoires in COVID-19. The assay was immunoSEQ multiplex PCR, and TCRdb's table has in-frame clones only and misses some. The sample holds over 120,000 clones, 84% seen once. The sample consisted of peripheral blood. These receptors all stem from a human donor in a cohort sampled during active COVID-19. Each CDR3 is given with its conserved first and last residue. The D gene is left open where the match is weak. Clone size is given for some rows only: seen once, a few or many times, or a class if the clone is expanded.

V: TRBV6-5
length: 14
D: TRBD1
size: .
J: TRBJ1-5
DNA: TGTGCCAGCAGTTCGGACAGGGACTTTCAGCCCCAGCATTTT
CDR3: CASSSDRDFQPQHF

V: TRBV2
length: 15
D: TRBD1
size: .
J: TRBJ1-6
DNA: TGTGCCAGCACCGAGACAGGGACTTATAATTCACCCCTCCACTTT
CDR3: CASTETGTYNSPLHF

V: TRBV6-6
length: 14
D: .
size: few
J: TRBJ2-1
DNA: TGTGCCAGCAGTTATACAGGACCTCACAATGAGCAGTTCTTC
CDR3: CASSYTGPHNEQFF

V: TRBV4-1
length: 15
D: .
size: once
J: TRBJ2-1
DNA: TGCGCCAGCAGCCAAGAGCTGGCTAGCGAGGATGAGCAGTTCTTC
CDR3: CASSQELASEDEQFF

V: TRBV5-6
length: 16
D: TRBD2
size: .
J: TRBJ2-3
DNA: TGTGCCAGCAGCTCCCTAGCGGGGGGGAGCACAGATACGCAGTATTTT
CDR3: CASSSLAGGSTDTQYF

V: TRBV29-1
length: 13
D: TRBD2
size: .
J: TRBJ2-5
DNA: TGCAGCGTCACCTCGGGGGGTCAAGAGACCCAGTACTTC
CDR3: CSVTSGGQETQYF

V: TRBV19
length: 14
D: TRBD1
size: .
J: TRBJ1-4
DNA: TGTGCCAGTAGACTGACAGGGCCTAATGAAAAACTGTTTTTT
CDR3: CASRLTGPNEKLFF

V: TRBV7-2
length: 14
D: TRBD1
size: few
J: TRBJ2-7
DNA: TGTGCCAGCAGCTTAAACAGGGGGCCCTACGAGCAGTACTTC
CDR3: CASSLNRGPYEQYF

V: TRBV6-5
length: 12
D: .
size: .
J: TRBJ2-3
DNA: TGTGCCAGCAGCGAGACTGGAGATACGCAGTATTTT
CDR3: CASSETGDTQYF

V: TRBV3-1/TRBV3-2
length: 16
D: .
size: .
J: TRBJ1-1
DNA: TGTGCCAGCAGCCCCAGATCCGGGGGGTACCGCACTGAAGCTTTCTTT
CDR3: CASSPRSGGYRTEAFF

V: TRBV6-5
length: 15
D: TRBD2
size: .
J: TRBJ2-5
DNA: TGTGCCAGCAACAGCCAGCGGGAACCACAAGAGACCCAGTACTTC
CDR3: CASNSQREPQETQYF

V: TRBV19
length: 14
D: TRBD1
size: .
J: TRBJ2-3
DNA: TGTGCCAGTAGTGACGGACAGGTCACAGATACGCAGTATTTT
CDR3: CASSDGQVTDTQYF

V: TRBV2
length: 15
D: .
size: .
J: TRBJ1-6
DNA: TGTGCCAGCAGTGAGGGCAGCCCCCAGGATTCACCCCTCCACTTT
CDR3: CASSEGSPQDSPLHF

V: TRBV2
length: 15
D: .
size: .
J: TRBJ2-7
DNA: TGTGCCAGCAGTGAACAACGCAGGGTCCCCTACGAGCAGTACTTC
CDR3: CASSEQRRVPYEQYF

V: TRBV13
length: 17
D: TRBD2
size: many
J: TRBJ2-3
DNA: TGTGCCAGCAGCACGCGGGCGGGACTAGCGGGAGCAGATACGCAGTATTTT
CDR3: CASSTRAGLAGADTQYF